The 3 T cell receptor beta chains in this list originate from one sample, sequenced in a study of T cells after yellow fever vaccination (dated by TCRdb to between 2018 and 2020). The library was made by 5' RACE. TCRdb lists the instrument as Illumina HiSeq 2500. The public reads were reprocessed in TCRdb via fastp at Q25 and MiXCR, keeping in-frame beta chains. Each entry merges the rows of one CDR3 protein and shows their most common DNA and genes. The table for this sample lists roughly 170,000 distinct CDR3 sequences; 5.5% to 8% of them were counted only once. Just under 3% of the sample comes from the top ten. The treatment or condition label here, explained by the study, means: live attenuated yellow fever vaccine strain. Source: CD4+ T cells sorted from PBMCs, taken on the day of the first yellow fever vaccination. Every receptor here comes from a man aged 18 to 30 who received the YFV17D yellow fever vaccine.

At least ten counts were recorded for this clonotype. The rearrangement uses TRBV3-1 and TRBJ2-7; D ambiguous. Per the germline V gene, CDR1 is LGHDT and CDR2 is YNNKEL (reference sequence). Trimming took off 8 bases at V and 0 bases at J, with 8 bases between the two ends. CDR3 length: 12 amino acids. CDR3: CASGFHSYEQYF. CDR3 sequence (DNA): TGTGCCAGCGGCTTTCACTCCTACGAGCAGTACTTC.

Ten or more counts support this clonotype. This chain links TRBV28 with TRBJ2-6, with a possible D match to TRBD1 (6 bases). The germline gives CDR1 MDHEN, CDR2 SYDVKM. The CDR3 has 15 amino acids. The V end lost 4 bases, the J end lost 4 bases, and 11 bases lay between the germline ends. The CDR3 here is CASSSTGLGANVLTF. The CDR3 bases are TGTGCCAGCAGTTCGACAGGCTTGGGGGCCAACGTCCTGACTTTC.

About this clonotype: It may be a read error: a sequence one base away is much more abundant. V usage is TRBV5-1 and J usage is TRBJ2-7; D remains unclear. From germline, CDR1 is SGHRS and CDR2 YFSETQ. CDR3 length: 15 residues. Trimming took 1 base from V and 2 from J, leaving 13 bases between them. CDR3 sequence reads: CASSLSLAVPYEQYF. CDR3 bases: TGCGCCAGCAGCTTGTCCCTGGCGGTCCCCTACGAGCAGTACTTC.